This TCR beta chain was identified during a study of Ad26.COV2.S vaccination and SARS-CoV-2 variants. Across the whole study: Intramuscularly, Ad26.COV2.S was given either once or twice, 56 days apart.

Trimming stripped 2 bases from V and 0 bases from J, with 10 bases between. The CDR3 contains 16 residues. The germline CDR1 and CDR2 sequences are MNHEY and SVGAGI. Noted treatment: about 20 received Ad26.COV2.S at low or high dose, single or two shots; several received placebo; per-sample allocation not given. It was on day 63 after the first vaccine or placebo injection that samples were taken. Method: immunoSEQ multiplex PCR; TCRdb's copy keeps in-frame clones and lacks some. The profile shows about 410,000 clones, 80% to 90% of them singletons. Findings of the study overall: It was found that vaccine and placebo recipients had similar non-spike TCR breadth.

Note on this clone: The target antigen is unknown.

The sequencing used peripheral blood, collected in a trial of Ad26.COV2.S vaccine versus placebo. V usage is TRBV6-5 and J usage is TRBJ1-4; D is unresolved. This TCR came from a person between 18 and 59 years old who received the Ad26.COV2.S COVID-19 vaccine or a placebo. DNA of the CDR3: TGTGCCAGCAGTTACGGGTGGCAAGCAACTAATGAAAAACTGTTTTTT. Amino acid sequence: CASSYGWQATNEKLFF.